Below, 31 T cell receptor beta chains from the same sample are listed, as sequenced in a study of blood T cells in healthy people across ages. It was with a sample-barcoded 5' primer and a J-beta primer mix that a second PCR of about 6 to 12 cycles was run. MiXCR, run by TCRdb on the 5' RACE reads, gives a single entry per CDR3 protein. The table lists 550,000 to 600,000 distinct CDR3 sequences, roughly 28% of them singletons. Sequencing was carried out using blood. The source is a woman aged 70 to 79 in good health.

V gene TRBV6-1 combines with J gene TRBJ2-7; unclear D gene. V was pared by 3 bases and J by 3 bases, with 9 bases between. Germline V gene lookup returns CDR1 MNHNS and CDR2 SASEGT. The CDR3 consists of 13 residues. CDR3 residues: CASSDSGSYEQYF. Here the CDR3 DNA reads TGTGCCAGCAGTGACTCGGGTAGCTACGAGCAGTACTTC.

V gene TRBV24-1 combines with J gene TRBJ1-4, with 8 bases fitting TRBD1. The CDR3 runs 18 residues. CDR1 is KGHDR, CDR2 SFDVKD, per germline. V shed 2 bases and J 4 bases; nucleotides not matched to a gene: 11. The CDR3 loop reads CATSDYRDRNPLNEKLFF. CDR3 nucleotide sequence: TGTGCCACCAGTGATTACCGGGACAGGAATCCACTTAATGAAAAACTGTTTTTT.

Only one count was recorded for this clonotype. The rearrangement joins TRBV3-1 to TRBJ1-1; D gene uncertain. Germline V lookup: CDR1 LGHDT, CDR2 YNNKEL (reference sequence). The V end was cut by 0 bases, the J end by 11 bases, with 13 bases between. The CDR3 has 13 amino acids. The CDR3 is CASSQDQAQQAFF. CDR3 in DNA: TGTGCCAGCAGCCAAGATCAGGCACAGCAGGCTTTCTTT.

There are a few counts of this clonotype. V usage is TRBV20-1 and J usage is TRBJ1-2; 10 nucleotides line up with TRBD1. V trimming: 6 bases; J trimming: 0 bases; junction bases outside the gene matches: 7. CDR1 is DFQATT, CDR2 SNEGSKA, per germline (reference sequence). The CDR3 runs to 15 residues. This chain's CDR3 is CSAPVGTGANYGYTF. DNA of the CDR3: TGCAGTGCCCCCGTGGGGACAGGGGCTAACTATGGCTACACCTTC.

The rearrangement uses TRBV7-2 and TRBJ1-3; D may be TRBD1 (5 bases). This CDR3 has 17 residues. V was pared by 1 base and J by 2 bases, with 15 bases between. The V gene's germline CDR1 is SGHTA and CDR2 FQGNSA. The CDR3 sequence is CASSLGEVGGTGNTIYF. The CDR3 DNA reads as TGTGCCAGCAGCTTAGGTGAAGTTGGGGGTACTGGAAACACCATATATTTT.

The CDR3 here is CATIPGYSDTQYF. The DNA for the CDR3 is TGTGCCACGATTCCAGGGTATTCAGATACGCAGTATTTT. The chain uses TRBV12-3 or TRBV12-4 and TRBJ2-3; tentative D call: TRBD1 (5 bases). The length of the CDR3 is 13 residues. V was trimmed by 10 bases and J by 4 bases, leaving 15 bases between them.

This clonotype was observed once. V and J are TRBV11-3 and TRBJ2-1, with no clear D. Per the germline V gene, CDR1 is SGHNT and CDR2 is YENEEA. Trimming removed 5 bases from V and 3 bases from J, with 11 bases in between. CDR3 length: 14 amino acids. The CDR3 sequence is CASSSPENYNEQFF. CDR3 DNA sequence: TGTGCCAGCAGCAGCCCTGAGAACTACAATGAGCAGTTCTTC.

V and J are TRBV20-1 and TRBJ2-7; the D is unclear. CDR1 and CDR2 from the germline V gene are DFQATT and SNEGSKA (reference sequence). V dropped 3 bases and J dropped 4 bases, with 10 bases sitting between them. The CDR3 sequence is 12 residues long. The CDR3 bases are TGCAGTGCTAGGTCGGATGCTTACGAGCAGTACTTC. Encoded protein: CSARSDAYEQYF.

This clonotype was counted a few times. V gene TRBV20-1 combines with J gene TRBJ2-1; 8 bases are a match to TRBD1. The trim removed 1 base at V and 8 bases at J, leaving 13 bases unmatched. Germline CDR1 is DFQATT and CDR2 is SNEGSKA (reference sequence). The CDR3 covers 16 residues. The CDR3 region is CSARAPTGEYEDEQFF. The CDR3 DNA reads TGCAGTGCTAGAGCTCCGACAGGGGAATATGAGGATGAGCAGTTCTTC.

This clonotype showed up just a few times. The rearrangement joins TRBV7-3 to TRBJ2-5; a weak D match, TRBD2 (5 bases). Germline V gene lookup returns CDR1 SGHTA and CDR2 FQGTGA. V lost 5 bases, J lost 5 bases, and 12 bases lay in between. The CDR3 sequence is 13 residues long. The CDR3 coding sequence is TGTGCCAGCAGCGTCGGGGTGGGTGAGACCCAGTACTTC. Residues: CASSVGVGETQYF. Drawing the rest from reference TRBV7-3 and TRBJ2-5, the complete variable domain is GAGVSQTPSNKVTEKGKYVELRCDPISGHTALYWYRQSLGQGPEFLIYFQGTGAADDSGLPNDRFFAVRPEGSVSTLKIQRTERGDSAVYLCASSVGVGETQYFGPGTRLLVL.

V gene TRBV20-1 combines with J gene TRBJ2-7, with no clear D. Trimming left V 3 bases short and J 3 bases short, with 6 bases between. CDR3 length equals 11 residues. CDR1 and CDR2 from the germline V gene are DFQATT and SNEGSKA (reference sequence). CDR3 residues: CSASGDYEQYF. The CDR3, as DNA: TGCAGTGCTAGCGGCGACTACGAGCAGTACTTC.

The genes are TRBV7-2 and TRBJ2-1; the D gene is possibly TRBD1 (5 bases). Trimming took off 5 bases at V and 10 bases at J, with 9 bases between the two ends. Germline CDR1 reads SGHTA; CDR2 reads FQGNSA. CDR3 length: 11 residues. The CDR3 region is CASSDRYEQFF. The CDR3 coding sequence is TGTGCCAGCAGCGACAGATACGAGCAGTTCTTC.

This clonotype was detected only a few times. CDR3: CSAGKNTEAFF. The DNA for the CDR3 is TGCAGTGCTGGGAAGAACACTGAAGCTTTCTTT. The chain joins TRBV20-1 to TRBJ1-1, with no clear D. The CDR3 consists of 11 residues. The germline V gene encodes CDR1 DFQATT and CDR2 SNEGSKA (reference sequence). V was shortened by 5 bases and J by 1 base, with 5 bases between the two germline ends.

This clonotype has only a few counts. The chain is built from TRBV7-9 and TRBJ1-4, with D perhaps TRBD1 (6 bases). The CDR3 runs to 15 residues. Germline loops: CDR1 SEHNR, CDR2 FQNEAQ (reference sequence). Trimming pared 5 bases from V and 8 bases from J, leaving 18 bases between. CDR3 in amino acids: CASSEQGLKREKLFF. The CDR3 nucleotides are TGTGCCAGCAGCGAACAGGGTTTGAAGAGGGAAAAACTGTTTTTT.

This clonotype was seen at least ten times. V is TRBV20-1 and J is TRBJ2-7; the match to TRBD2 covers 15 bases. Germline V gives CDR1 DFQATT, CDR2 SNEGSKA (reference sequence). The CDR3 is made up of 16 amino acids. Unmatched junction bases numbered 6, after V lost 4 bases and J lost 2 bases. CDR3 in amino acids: CSATGTSGGLAYEQYF. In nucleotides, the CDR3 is TGCAGTGCTACCGGGACTAGCGGGGGGCTAGCCTACGAGCAGTACTTC.

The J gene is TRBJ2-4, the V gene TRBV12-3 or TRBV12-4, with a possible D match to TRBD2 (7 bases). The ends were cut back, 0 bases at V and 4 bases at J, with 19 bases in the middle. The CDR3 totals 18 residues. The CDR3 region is CASSLADRDGGRKNIQYF. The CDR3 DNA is TGTGCCAGCAGTTTAGCAGACCGGGACGGGGGGCGGAAAAACATTCAGTACTTC.

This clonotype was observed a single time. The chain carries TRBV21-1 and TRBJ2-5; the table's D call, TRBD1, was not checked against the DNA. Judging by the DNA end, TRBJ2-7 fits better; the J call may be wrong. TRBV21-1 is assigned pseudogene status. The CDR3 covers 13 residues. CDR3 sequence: CASSRGQKCEQYF. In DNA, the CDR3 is TGTGCCAGCAGCAGGGGACAAAAGTGCGAGCAGTACTTC.

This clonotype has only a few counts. CDR3 protein: CASSLGASAWGKNIQYF. The CDR3 DNA reads as TGTGCCAGCAGCTTGGGGGCATCGGCCTGGGGCAAAAACATTCAGTACTTC. The chain is built from TRBV5-5 and TRBJ2-4; D call uncertain. Germline V gives CDR1 SGHKS, CDR2 YYEKEE (reference sequence). V lost 0 bases and J lost 3, with 16 bases in between. This CDR3 comprises 17 residues. Full variable domain (remainder filled in from reference TRBV5-5 and TRBJ2-4): DAGVTQSPTHLIKTRGQQVTLRCSPISGHKSVSWYQQVLGQGPQFIFQYYEKEERGRGNFPDRFSARQFPNYSSELNVNALLLGDSALYLCASSLGASAWGKNIQYFGAGTRLSVL.

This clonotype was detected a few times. CDR3 residues: CASTNLEAGRNQPQHF. As DNA, the CDR3 is TGTGCCAGCACCAACCTGGAGGCAGGTCGCAATCAGCCCCAGCATTTT. The chain joins TRBV6-6 to TRBJ1-5; D call uncertain. The CDR3 sequence is 16 residues long. Trimming removed 7 bases from V and 2 bases from J, with 18 bases in between. From germline, CDR1 is MNHNY and CDR2 SVGAGI (reference sequence).

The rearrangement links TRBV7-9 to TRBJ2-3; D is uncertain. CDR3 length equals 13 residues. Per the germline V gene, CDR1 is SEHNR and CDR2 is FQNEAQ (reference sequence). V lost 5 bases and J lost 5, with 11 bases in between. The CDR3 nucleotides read TGTGCCAGCAGCCCCTCGGCCGTAGATACGCAGTATTTT. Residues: CASSPSAVDTQYF.

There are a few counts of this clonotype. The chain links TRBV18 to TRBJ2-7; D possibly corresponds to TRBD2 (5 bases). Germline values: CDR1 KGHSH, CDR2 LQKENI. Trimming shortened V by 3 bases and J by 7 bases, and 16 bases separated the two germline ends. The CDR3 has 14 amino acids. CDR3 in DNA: TGTGCCAGCTCACCGCGGGCGGACTCGAGTGAGCAGTACTTC. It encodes CASSPRADSSEQYF. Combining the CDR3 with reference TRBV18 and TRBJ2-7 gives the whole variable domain NAGVMQNPRHLVRRRGQEARLRCSPMKGHSHVYWYRQLPEEGLKFMVYLQKENIIDESGMPKERFSAEFPKEGPSILRIQQVVRGDSAAYFCASSPRADSSEQYFGPGTRLTVT.

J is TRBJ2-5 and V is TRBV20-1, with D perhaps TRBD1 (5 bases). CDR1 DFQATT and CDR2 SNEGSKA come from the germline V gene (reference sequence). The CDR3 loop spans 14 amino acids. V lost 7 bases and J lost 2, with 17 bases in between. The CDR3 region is CSVRVRDTQETQYF. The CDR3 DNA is TGCAGTGTCAGGGTCCGAGACACACAAGAGACCCAGTACTTC.

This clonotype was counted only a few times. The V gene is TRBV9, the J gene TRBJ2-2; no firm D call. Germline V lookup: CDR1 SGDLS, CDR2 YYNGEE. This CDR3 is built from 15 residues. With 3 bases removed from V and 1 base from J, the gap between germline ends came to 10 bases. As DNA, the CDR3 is TGTGCCAGCAGCGCCCTGGCAGGGAACACCGGGGAGCTGTTTTTT. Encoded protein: CASSALAGNTGELFF.

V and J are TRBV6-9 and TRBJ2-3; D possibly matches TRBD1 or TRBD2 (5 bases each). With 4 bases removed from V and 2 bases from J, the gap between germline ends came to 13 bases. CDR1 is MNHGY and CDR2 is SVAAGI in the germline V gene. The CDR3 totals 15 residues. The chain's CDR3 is CASSWDVGDTDTQYF. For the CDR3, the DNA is TGTGCCAGCAGTTGGGACGTTGGGGACACAGATACGCAGTATTTT.

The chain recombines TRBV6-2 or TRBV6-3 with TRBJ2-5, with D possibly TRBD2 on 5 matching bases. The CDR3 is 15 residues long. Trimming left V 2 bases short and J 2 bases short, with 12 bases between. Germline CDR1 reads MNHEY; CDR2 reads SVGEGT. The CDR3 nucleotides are TGTGCCAGCAGTTACCGCCCGGGATCACAAGAGACCCAGTACTTC. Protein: CASSYRPGSQETQYF.

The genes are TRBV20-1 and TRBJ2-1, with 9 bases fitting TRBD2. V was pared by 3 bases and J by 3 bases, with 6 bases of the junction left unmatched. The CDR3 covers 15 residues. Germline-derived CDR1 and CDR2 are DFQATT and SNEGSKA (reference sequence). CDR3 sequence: CSASLAGTVYNEQFF. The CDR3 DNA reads TGCAGTGCTAGTCTAGCGGGGACCGTCTACAATGAGCAGTTCTTC.

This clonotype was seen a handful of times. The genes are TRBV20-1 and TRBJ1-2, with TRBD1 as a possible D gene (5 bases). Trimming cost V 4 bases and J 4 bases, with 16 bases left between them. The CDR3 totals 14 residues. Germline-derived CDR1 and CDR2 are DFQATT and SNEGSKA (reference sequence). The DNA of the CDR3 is TGCAGTGCTATTTCCGGGGCCCTAAGCTATGGCTACACCTTC. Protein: CSAISGALSYGYTF.

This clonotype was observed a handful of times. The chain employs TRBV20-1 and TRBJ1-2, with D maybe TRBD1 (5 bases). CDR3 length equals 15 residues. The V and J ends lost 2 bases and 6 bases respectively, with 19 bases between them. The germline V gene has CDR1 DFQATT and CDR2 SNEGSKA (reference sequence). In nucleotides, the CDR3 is TGCAGTGCTAGATCGGGGGGAAGGAGTGTCAATGGCTACACCTTC. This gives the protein CSARSGGRSVNGYTF.

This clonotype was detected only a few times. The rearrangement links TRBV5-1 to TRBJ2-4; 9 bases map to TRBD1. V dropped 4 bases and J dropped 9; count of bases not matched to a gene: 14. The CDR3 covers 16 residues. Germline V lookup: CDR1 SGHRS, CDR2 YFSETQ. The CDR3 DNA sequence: TGCGCCAGCAGCCGTGACCCGACAGGGGGGTACGCCATTCAGTACTTC. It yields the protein CASSRDPTGGYAIQYF. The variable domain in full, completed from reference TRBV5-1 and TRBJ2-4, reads KAGVTQTPRYLIKTRGQQVTLSCSPISGHRSVSWYQQTPGQGLQFLFEYFSETQRNKGNFPGRFSGRQFSNSRSEMNVSTLELGDSALYLCASSRDPTGGYAIQYFGAGTRLSVL.

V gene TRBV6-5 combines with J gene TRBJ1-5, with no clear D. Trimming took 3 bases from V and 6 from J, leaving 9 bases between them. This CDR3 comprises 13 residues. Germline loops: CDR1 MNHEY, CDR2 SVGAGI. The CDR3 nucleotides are TGTGCCAGCAGTTATGACGTTTCTCAGCCCCAGCATTTT. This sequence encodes CASSYDVSQPQHF.

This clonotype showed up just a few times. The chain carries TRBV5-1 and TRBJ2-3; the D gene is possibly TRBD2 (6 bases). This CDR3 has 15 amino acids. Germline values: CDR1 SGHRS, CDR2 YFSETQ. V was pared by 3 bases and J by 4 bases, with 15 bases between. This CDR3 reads CASSSLEREADTQYF. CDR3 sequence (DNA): TGCGCCAGCAGCTCCCTAGAGAGGGAGGCAGATACGCAGTATTTT.